The 22 T cell receptor beta chains below all came from one sample that was sequenced in a study of T-cell memory formation after mild COVID-19. TCRdb analysed the 5' RACE reads with MiXCR anew, one entry per CDR3 protein. The sample consists of about 440,000 distinct CDR3 sequences, over 15% of them appearing once. The source material was PBMCs or a T cell subset sorted from them (not recorded which). All receptors come from an adult woman who had mild COVID-19 (a few samples of this study predate the infection). Cell type and time point are not known.

This clonotype has just a few counts. The rearrangement links TRBV7-2 to TRBJ2-1, with 14 bases aligning to TRBD2. Germline assignment: CDR1 SGHTA and CDR2 FQGNSA. The CDR3 runs 15 residues. J gave up 6 bases and V 5 bases, and 3 bases lay outside the gene matches. CDR3 region: CASSPTSGGGNEQFF. Written as DNA, the CDR3 is TGTGCCAGCAGCCCGACTAGCGGGGGGGGCAATGAGCAGTTCTTC.

CDR3 amino acids: CATSRAAGSTDTQYF. In DNA form, the CDR3 reads TGTGCCACCAGCAGAGCGGCAGGTAGCACAGATACGCAGTATTTT. This chain uses TRBV15 with TRBJ2-3, with no clear D. The CDR3 is 15 amino acids. Trimming left V 1 base short and J 0 bases short, with 8 bases between. Germline V CDR1 and CDR2: LNHNV, YYDKDF (reference sequence).

The V gene is TRBV12-3 or TRBV12-4, the J gene TRBJ1-3; no clear D. This CDR3 has 14 amino acids. The V end was cut by 6 bases, the J end by 1 base, with 10 bases between. The CDR3 coding sequence is TGTGCCAGCAGACCGGCGGGGTCTGGAAACACCATATATTTT. It codes for CASRPAGSGNTIYF.

The rearrangement joins TRBV13 to TRBJ2-1; D gene ambiguous. The CDR3 sequence is 14 residues long. The V gene lost 0 bases and the J gene lost 6 bases, with 9 bases spanning the gap. CDR1 is PRHDT and CDR2 is FYEKMQ in the germline V gene (reference sequence). The CDR3 DNA follows: TGTGCCAGCAGCTTAGGCCTTGCGAGCAATGAGCAGTTCTTC. Protein: CASSLGLASNEQFF.

The table lists this clonotype with a few counts. This CDR3 reads CASSREATGQYF. In nucleotides, the CDR3 is TGTGCCAGCAGCCGGGAGGCAACCGGGCAGTACTTC. The chain employs TRBV5-8 and TRBJ2-7; 7 bases are shared with TRBD2. This CDR3 region has 12 residues. Germline CDR1 and CDR2: SGHTS and YDEGEE. The ends lost 4 bases at V and 9 bases at J; junction bases unmatched: 7.

This clonotype was picked up a small number of times. The chain joins TRBV27 to TRBJ2-2, with D uncertain. The CDR3 covers 14 residues. CDR1 is MNHEY and CDR2 is SMNVEV in the germline V gene (reference sequence). Trimming took off 1 base at V and 3 bases at J, with 6 bases between the two ends. The CDR3 here is CASSLFFYTGELFF. The CDR3 region has the DNA TGTGCCAGCAGTTTATTTTTTTACACCGGGGAGCTGTTTTTT.

The rearrangement joins TRBV5-1 to TRBJ2-2, with TRBD1 matching 8 bases. CDR1 SGHRS and CDR2 YFSETQ come from the germline V gene. The CDR3 consists of 17 residues. Trimming removed 4 bases from V and 6 bases from J; junction bases left unmatched: 14. Here the CDR3 reads CASSLGQGRWSSGELFF. CDR3 in DNA: TGCGCCAGCAGCCTAGGACAGGGACGATGGTCGTCCGGGGAGCTGTTTTTT.

The chain is built from TRBV25-1 and TRBJ1-1, with TRBD1 matching over 7 bases. CDR3 length: 13 amino acids. Germline CDR1 is MGHDK and CDR2 is SYGVNS. The ends lost 10 bases at V and 1 base at J; junction bases unmatched: 6. The CDR3 reads CAIPDRWNTEAFF. Written as DNA, the CDR3 is TGTGCCATCCCGGACAGGTGGAACACTGAAGCTTTCTTT.

This clonotype was counted a few times. V usage is TRBV4-2 and J usage is TRBJ2-7; the D call may be TRBD1 or TRBD2 (5 bases each). Trimming removed 2 bases at V and 2 bases at J, with 22 bases between. The CDR3 totals 18 residues. The V gene's germline CDR1 is LGHNA and CDR2 YNFKEQ. Here the CDR3 reads CASSQNHHAGTGAYEQYF. The CDR3 region has the DNA TGTGCCAGCAGCCAAAACCACCACGCCGGGACGGGTGCCTACGAGCAGTACTTC.

The chain links TRBV12-3 or TRBV12-4 to TRBJ1-1, with D possibly matching TRBD1 (5 bases). This CDR3 comprises 15 residues. V was shortened by 3 bases and J by 6 bases, with 17 bases between the two germline ends. CDR3 in amino acids: CASSFRGRGRAEAFF. The DNA for the CDR3 is TGTGCCAGCAGTTTTCGCGGGCGGGGGAGGGCTGAAGCTTTCTTT.

This clonotype was seen more than once but under ten times. The gene calls are TRBV6-1 and TRBJ2-7; 7 bases are a match to TRBD2. The germline V gene encodes CDR1 MNHNS and CDR2 SASEGT. The CDR3 runs 15 residues. V shed 1 base and J 3 bases; nucleotides not matched to a gene: 6. The chain's CDR3 is CASSEEVSGDYEQYF. The CDR3 region has the DNA TGTGCCAGCAGTGAAGAGGTCAGCGGGGACTACGAGCAGTACTTC.

The chain combines TRBV5-1 with TRBJ1-1; D is undetermined. The germline V and J ends were trimmed by 5 bases and 6 bases, with 8 bases remaining between them. Looked up from germline, CDR1 is SGHRS and CDR2 is YFSETQ. This CDR3 region has 11 residues. The CDR3 region has the DNA TGCGCCAGCAGAGAGGGTTCTGAAGCTTTCTTT. Translated: CASREGSEAFF.

The chain couples TRBV11-1 to TRBJ2-1, with D possibly matching TRBD2 (6 bases). Germline V gives CDR1 SGHAT, CDR2 FQDESV (reference sequence). V was clipped by 8 bases and J by 0 bases, with 11 bases between them. The CDR3 runs to 14 residues. Written as DNA, the CDR3 is TGTGCCAGCCAGCGGGTCCGCTCCTACAATGAGCAGTTCTTC. This gives the protein CASQRVRSYNEQFF.

This rearrangement joins TRBV7-2 to TRBJ1-4; 11 bases are a match to TRBD1. The germline gives CDR1 SGHTA, CDR2 FQGNSA. With V trimmed by 4 bases and J by 6 bases, 1 base remained unmatched. This CDR3 is built from 14 residues. CDR3 amino acids: CASSSDRGHEKLFF. In nucleotides, the CDR3 is TGTGCCAGCAGCTCGGACAGGGGGCATGAAAAACTGTTTTTT.

The rearrangement links TRBV6-6 to TRBJ2-3; TRBD1 agrees at 9 bases. Trimming at V came to 0 bases and at J to 6 bases, leaving 13 bases not matched to a gene. The CDR3 consists of 18 residues. Germline CDR1 is MNHNY and CDR2 is SVGAGI (reference sequence). The CDR3 DNA is TGTGCCAGCAGTTACTCGACACGAGGGACAGGGTTTGGCGATACGCAGTATTTT. Its protein is CASSYSTRGTGFGDTQYF.

About this clonotype itself: One end of the junction fails to match germline, which may point to a read error. The CDR3 nucleotides are TGTGCTAGCAGCTTAACCAGGGGGGAGACCCAGTACTTC. This translates into CASSLTRGETQYF. The rearrangement joins TRBV7-7 to TRBJ2-5, with 7 bases fitting TRBD1. Germline loops: CDR1 SSHAT, CDR2 FNYEAQ (reference sequence). The CDR3 runs to 13 residues. The whole variable domain, remainder taken from reference TRBV7-7 and TRBJ2-5, is GAGVSQSPRYKVTKRGQDVTLRCDPISSHATLYWYQQALGQGPEFLTYFNYEAQPDKSGLPSDRFSAERPEGSISTLTIQRTEQRDSAMYRCASSLTRGETQYFGPGTRLLVL.

This clonotype was seen only a few times. V and J are TRBV7-8 and TRBJ1-5; no firm D call. V shed 5 bases and J shed 4 bases, with 15 bases lying between them. The CDR3 consists of 15 residues. Germline lookup yields CDR1 SGHVS and CDR2 FQNEAQ. For the CDR3, the DNA is TGTGCCAGCAGCCCTCCGGGAAAACGGAATCAGCCCCAGCATTTT. It specifies CASSPPGKRNQPQHF.

V gene TRBV20-1 combines with J gene TRBJ1-2; no clear D gene. Trimming pared 5 bases from V and 4 bases from J, leaving 26 bases between. Germline V CDR1 and CDR2: DFQATT, SNEGSKA (reference sequence). The CDR3 runs 17 residues. The CDR3 DNA is TGCAGTGCTTATCAACCCCCTCGGCCCTCCGTCGGCTATGGCTACACCTTC. Protein: CSAYQPPRPSVGYGYTF.

This chain uses TRBV19 with TRBJ2-3, with 14 bases aligning to TRBD2. This CDR3 has 18 residues. CDR1 and CDR2 from the germline V gene are LNHDA and SQIVND (reference sequence). Trimming removed 5 bases from V and 5 bases from J; junction bases left unmatched: 12. CDR3 DNA: TGTGCCAGTAGTTCCCGACTAGCGGGGGGGCATCTTAGAGATACGCAGTATTTT. Amino acid sequence: CASSSRLAGGHLRDTQYF.

This clonotype appeared a few times. CDR3 coding DNA: TGTGCCAGCAGTTTAGGGCGACTTGGGACACGCAATCAGCCCCAGCATTTT. Protein sequence: CASSLGRLGTRNQPQHF. The V call is TRBV12-3 or TRBV12-4, the J call TRBJ1-5, with D maybe TRBD1 (6 bases). The CDR3 is made up of 17 amino acids. Between the trimmed V and J ends, which lost 1 base and 2 bases, there was a span of 15 bases.

This clonotype turned up a few times. This chain joins TRBV12-3 or TRBV12-4 and TRBJ2-4, with 10 positions matching TRBD1. This CDR3 spans 17 amino acids. The J segment lost 0 bases and the V segment lost 6 bases, leaving 8 bases of the junction unmatched. CDR3 DNA sequence: TGTGCCAGCAGCCCCCAGGGACAGGGGTTAGCCAAAAACATTCAGTACTTC. Translation gives CASSPQGQGLAKNIQYF.

This clonotype appeared a few times. The V call is TRBV29-1, the J call TRBJ2-1; 11 nucleotides line up with TRBD1. The CDR3 contains 13 residues. The germline V gene has CDR1 SQVTM and CDR2 ANQGSEA. The junction had 8 bases not matched to a gene; V was cut back by 6 bases and J by 10 bases. The CDR3 DNA reads as TGCAGCGTCGACCGGGACAGGGGGGCAGAGCAGTTCTTC. It translates to CSVDRDRGAEQFF.